The text below deals with one T cell receptor beta chain. The antigen remains unidentified. This record belongs to a study of lymphopenia after photon versus proton radiotherapy. Study-level points and caveats: Relative stability marked proton patients; photon patients lost diversity and naive cells. Post-nadir TCR diversity decline inversely tracked overall survival among those who died.

Measured with immunoSEQ multiplex PCR; TCRdb has only the in-frame clones, and not every one. Seen here are about 160,000 clones, around 85% observed once, and the top ten hold 4% to 5%. After removal of 4 bases from V and 3 bases from J, the junction contained 2 bases not matched to a gene. The CDR3 sequence is 13 residues long. From germline, CDR1 is SGHVS and CDR2 FNYEAQ. The chain is built from TRBV7-6 and TRBJ2-7, with 8 positions matching TRBD1. The material sequenced was peripheral blood, taken from a patient treated with photon-based radiotherapy. The TCR sequence derives from a man between 50 and 59 years old with gastric cancer. DNA for the CDR3: TGTGCCAGCAGCTCCGGGACAGGCTACGAGCAGTACTTC. This sequence encodes CASSSGTGYEQYF.